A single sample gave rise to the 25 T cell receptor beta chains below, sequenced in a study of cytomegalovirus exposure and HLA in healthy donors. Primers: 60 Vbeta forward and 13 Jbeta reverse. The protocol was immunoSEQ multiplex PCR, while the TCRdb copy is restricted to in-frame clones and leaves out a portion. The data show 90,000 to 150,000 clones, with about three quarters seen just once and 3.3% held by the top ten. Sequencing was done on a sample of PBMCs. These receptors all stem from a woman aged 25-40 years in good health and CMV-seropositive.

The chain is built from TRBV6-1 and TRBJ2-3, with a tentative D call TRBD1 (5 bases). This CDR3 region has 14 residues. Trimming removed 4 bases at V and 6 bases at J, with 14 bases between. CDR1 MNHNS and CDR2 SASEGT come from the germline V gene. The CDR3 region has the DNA TGTGCCAGCAGTGTGACAAGTAAGGGGGATACGCAGTATTTT. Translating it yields CASSVTSKGDTQYF.

The CDR3 DNA is TGCGCCAGCAGCCAAGACCCGACAGGGTTCAACGAGCAGTACTTC. It is translated as CASSQDPTGFNEQYF. The chain carries TRBV4-1 and TRBJ2-7, with 7 bases identical to TRBD1. The CDR3 loop spans 15 amino acids. Looked up from germline, CDR1 is MGHRA and CDR2 is YSYEKL. The junction had 7 bases not matched to a gene; V was cut back by 0 bases and J by 5 bases.

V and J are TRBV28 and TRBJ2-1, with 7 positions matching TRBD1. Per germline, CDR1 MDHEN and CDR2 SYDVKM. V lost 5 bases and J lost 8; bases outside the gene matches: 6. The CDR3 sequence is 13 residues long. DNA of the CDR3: TGTGCCAGCAGTCCAGGGGGTATTTATGAGCAGTTCTTC. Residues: CASSPGGIYEQFF. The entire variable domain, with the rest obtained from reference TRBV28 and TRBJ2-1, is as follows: DVKVTQSSRYLVKRTGEKVFLECVQDMDHENMFWYRQDPGLGLRLIYFSYDVKMKEKGDIPEGYSVSREKKERFSLILESASTNQTSMYLCASSPGGIYEQFFGPGTRLTVL.

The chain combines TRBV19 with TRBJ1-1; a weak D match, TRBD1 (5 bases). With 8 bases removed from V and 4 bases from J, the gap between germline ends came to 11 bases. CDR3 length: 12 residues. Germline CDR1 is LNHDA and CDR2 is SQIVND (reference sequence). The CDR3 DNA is TGTGCCAGTCTCGGGGGTGGCACTGAAGCTTTCTTT. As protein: CASLGGGTEAFF.

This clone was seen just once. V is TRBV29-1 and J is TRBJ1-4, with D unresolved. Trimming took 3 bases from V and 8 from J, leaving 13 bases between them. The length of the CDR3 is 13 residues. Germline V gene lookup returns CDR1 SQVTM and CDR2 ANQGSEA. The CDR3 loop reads CSVETGLEEKLFF. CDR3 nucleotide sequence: TGCAGCGTTGAGACGGGGTTGGAGGAAAAACTGTTTTTT.

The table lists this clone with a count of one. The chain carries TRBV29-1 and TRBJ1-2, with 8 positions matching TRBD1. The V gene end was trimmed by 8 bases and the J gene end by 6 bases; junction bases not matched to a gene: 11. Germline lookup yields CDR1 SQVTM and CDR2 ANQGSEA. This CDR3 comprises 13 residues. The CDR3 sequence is CSILRTGKDGYTF. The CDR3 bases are TGCAGCATTCTTCGGACAGGGAAAGATGGCTACACCTTC.

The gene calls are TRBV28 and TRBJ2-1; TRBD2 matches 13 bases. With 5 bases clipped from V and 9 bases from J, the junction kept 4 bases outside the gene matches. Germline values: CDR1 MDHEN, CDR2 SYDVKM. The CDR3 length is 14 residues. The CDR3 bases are TGTGCCAGCAGTCCCAGACTAGCGGGGGGTGAGCAGTTCTTC. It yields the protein CASSPRLAGGEQFF.

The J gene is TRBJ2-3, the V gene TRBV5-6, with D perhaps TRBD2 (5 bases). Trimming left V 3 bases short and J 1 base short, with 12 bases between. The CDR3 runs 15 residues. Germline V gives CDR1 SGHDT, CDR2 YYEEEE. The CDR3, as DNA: TGTGCCAGCAGCTCGGGAAAGGCGGGCACAGATACGCAGTATTTT. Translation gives CASSSGKAGTDTQYF.

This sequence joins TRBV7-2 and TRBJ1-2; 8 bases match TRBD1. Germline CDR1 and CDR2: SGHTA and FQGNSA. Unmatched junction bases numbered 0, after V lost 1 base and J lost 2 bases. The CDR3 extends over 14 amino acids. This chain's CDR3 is CASSLDRGNYGYTF. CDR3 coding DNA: TGTGCCAGCAGCTTAGACAGGGGGAACTATGGCTACACCTTC.

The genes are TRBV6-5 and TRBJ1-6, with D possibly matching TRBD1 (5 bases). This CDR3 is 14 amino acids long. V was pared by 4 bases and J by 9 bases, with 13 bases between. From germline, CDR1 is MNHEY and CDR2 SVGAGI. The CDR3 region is CASSLYRSGSPLHF. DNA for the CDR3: TGTGCCAGCAGTTTGTACAGGTCGGGTTCACCCCTCCACTTT.

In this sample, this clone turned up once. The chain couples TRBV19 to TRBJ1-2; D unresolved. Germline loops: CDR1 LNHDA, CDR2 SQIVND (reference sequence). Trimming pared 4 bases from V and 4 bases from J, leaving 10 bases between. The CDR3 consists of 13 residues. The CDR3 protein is CASSRGRLYGYTF. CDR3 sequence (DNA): TGTGCCAGTAGTAGAGGCCGTCTCTATGGCTACACCTTC.

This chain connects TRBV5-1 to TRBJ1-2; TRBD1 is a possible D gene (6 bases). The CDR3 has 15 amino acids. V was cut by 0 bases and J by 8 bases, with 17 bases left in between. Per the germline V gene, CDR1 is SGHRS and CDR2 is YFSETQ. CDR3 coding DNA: TGCGCCAGCAGCTTGGGGGCAGGGGTTCGAGGCGGCTACACCTTC. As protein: CASSLGAGVRGGYTF.

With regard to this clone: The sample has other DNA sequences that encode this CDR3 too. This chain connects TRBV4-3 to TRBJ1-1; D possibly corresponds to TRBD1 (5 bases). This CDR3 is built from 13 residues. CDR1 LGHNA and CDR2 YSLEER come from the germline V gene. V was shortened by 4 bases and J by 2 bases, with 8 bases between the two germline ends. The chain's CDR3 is CASSPTGNTEAFF. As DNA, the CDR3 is TGCGCCAGCAGCCCAACAGGTAACACTGAAGCTTTCTTT.

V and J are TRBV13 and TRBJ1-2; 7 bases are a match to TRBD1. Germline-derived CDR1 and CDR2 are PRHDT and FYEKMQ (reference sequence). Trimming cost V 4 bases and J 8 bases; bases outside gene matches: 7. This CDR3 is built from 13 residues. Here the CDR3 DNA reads TGTGCCAGCAGCTCCCAGGGACAGCCGGGCTACACCTTC. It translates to CASSSQGQPGYTF.

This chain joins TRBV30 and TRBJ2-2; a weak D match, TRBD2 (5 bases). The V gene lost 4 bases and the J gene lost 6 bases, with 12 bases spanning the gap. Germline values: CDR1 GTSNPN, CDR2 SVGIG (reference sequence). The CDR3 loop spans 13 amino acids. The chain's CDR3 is CAWTPLGAGELFF. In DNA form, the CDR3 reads TGTGCCTGGACTCCACTCGGGGCCGGGGAGCTGTTTTTT. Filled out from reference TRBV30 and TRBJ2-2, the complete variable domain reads SQTIHQWPATLVQPVGSPLSLECTVEGTSNPNLYWYRQAAGRGLQLLFYSVGIGQISSEVPQNLSASRPQDRQFILSSKKLLLSDSGFYLCAWTPLGAGELFFGEGSRLTVL.

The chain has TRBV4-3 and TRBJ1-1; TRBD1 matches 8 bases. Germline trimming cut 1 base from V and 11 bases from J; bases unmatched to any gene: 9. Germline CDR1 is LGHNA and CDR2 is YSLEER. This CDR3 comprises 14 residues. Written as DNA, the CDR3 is TGCGCCAGCAGCCAAGGACAGGGGCCAATTGGGGCTTTCTTT. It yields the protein CASSQGQGPIGAFF.

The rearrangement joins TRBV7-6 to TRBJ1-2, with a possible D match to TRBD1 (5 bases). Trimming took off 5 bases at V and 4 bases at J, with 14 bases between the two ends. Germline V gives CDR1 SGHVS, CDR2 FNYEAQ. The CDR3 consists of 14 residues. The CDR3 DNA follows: TGTGCCAGCAGCCCCTCGAGGGACTCCTATGGCTACACCTTC. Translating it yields CASSPSRDSYGYTF. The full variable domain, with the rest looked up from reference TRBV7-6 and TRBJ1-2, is GAGVSQSPRYKVTKRGQDVALRCDPISGHVSLYWYRQALGQGPEFLTYFNYEAQQDKSGLPNDRFSAERPEGSISTLTIQRTEQRDSAMYRCASSPSRDSYGYTFGSGTRLTVV.

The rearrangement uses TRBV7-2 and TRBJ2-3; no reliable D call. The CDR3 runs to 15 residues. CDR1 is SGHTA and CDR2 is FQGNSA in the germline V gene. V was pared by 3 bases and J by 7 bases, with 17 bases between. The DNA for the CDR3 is TGTGCCAGCAGCTTCATTGGAAGCGATTCTCATACGCAGTATTTT. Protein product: CASSFIGSDSHTQYF.

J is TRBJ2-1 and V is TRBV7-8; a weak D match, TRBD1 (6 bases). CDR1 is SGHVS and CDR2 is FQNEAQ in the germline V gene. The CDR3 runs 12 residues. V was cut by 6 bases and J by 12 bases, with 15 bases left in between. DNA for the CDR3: TGTGCCAGCAGACAGGACAGTGTTCGGCAGTTCTTC. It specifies CASRQDSVRQFF.

CDR3: CASSQGGQGNYGYTF. Here the CDR3 DNA reads TGCGCCAGCAGCCAAGGGGGACAGGGGAACTATGGCTACACCTTC. V and J are TRBV4-3 and TRBJ1-2, with 10 bases lining up with TRBD1. This CDR3 has 15 amino acids. Germline values: CDR1 LGHNA, CDR2 YSLEER. The ends lost 1 base at V and 2 bases at J; junction bases unmatched: 1.

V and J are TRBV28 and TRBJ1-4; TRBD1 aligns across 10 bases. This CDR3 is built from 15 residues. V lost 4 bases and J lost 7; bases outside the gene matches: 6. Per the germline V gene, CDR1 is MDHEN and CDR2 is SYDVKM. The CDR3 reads CASSSTGGGSEKLFF. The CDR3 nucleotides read TGTGCCAGCAGTTCGACAGGGGGCGGGAGTGAAAAACTGTTTTTT.

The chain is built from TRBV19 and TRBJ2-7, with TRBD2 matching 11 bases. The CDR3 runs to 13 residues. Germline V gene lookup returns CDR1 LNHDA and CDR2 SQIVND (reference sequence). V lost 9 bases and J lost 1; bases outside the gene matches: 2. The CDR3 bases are TGTGCCAGCGCTAGCGGGGGGTCCTACGAGCAGTACTTC. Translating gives CASASGGSYEQYF.

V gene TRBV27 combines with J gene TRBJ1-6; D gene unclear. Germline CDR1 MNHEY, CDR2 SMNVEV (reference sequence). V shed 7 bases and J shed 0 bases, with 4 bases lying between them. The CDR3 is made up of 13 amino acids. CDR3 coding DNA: TGTGCCAGCACGTCCTCCTATAATTCACCCCTCCACTTT. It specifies CASTSSYNSPLHF.

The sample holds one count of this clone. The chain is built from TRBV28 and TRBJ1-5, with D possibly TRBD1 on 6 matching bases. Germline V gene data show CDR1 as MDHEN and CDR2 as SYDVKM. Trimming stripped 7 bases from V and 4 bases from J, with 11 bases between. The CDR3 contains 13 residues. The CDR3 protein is CASKTGLNQPQHF. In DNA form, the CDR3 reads TGTGCCAGCAAGACAGGCCTTAATCAGCCCCAGCATTTT.

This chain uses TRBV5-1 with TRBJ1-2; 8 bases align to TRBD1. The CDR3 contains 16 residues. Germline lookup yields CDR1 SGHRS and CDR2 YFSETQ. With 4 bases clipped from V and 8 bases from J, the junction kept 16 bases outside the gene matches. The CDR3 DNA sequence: TGCGCCAGCAGCGCCGGGACAGGAGCCCTCAGGGGGGGCTACACCTTC. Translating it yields CASSAGTGALRGGYTF.